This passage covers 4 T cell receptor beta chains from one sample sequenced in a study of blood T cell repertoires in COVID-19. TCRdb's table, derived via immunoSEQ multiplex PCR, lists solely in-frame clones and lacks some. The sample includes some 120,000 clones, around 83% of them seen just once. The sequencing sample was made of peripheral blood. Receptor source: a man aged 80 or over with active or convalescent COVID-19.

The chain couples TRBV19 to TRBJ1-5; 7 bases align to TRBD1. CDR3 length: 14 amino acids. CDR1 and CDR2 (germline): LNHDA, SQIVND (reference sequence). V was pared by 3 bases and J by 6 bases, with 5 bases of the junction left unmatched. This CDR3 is CASSITGDGQPQHF. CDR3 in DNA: TGTGCCAGTAGTATCACAGGGGATGGTCAGCCCCAGCATTTT.

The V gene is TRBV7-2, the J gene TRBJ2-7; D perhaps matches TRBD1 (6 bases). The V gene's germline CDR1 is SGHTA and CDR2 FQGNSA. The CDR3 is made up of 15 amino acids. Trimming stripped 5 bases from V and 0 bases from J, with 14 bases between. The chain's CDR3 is CASSIITGNSYEQYF. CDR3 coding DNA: TGTGCCAGCAGCATCATTACAGGGAACTCCTACGAGCAGTACTTC.

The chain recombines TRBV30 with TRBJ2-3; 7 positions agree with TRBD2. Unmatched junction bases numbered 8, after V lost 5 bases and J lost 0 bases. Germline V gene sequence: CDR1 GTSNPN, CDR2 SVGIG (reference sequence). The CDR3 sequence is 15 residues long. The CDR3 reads CAWDLAAPSTDTQYF. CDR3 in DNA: TGTGCCTGGGATCTAGCGGCTCCTAGCACAGATACGCAGTATTTT.

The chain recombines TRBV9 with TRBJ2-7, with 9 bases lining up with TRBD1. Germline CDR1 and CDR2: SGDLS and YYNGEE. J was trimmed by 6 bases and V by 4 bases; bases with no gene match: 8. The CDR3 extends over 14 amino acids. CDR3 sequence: CASSTWTGEGEQYF. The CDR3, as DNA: TGTGCCAGCAGCACTTGGACAGGGGAAGGCGAGCAGTACTTC.